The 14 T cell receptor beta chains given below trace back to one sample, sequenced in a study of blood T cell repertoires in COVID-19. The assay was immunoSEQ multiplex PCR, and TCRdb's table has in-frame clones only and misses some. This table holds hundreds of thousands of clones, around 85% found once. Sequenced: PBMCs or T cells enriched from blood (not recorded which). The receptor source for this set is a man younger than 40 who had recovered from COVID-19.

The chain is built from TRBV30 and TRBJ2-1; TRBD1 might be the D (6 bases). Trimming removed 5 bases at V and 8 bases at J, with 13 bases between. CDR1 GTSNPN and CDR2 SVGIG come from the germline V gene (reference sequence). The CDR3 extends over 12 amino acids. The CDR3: CAWVIQGHEQFF. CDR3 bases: TGTGCCTGGGTTATACAGGGCCATGAGCAGTTCTTC.

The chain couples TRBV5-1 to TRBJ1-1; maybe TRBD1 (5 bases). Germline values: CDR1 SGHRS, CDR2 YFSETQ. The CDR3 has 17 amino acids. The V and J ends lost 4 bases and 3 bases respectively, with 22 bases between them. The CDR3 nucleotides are TGCGCCAGCAGCATACCTCTTGCGGGACCGTTGGACACTGAAGCTTTCTTT. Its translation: CASSIPLAGPLDTEAFF.

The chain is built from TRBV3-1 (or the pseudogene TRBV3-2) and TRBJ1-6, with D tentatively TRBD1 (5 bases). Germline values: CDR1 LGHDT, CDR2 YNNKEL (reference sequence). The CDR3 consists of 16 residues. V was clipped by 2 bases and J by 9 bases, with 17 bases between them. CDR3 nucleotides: TGTGCCAGCAGCCAAACCTGGAAGGGAGGGGTTTCACCCCTCCACTTT. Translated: CASSQTWKGGVSPLHF.

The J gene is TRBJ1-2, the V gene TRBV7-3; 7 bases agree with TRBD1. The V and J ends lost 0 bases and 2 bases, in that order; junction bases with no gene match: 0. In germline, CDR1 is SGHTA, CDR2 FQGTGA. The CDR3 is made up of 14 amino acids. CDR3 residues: CASSLTTGNYGYTF. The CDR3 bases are TGTGCCAGCAGCTTAACGACAGGGAACTATGGCTACACCTTC.

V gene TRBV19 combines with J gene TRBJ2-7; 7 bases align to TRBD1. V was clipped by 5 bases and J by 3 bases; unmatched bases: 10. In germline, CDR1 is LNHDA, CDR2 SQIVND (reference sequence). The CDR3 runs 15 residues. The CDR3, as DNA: TGTGCCAGTAGTGTTCTAGGGACAGCGATCTACGAGCAGTACTTC. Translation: CASSVLGTAIYEQYF.

CDR3 region: CASSAGVRGNTIYF. CDR3 nucleotide sequence: TGTGCCAGTAGTGCGGGGGTTCGTGGAAACACCATATATTTT. The V and J genes are TRBV19 and TRBJ1-3, with TRBD1 as a possible D gene (5 bases). The CDR3 is 14 residues long. The germline CDR1 and CDR2 sequences are LNHDA and SQIVND (reference sequence). Trimming stripped 5 bases from V and 3 bases from J, with 11 bases between.

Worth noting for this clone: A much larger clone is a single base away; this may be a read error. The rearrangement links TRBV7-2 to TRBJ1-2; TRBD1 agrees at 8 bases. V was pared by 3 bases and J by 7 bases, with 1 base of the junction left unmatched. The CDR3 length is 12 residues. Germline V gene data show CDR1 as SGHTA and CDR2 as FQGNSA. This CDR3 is CASSLDRVGYTF. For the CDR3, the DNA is TGTGCCAGCAGCTTGGACAGGGTTGGCTACACCTTC.

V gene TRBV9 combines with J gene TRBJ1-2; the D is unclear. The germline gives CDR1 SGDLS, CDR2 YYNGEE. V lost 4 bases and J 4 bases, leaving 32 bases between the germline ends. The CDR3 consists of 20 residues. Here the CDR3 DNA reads TGTGCCAGCAGCCCCACCGACTCAGTTCTGGCTGCTAGGTTTAGCTATGGCTACACCTTC. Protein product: CASSPTDSVLAARFSYGYTF.

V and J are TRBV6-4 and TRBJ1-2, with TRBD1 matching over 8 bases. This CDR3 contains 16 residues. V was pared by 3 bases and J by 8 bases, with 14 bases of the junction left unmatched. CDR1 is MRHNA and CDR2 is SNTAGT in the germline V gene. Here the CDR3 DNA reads TGTGCCAGCAGTGAGGCCGCCGGGACAGGCTCTAGGGGCTACACCTTC. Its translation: CASSEAAGTGSRGYTF.

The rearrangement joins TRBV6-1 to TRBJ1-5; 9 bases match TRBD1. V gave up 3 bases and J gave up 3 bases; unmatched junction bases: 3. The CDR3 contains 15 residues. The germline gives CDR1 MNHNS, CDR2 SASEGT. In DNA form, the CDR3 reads TGTGCCAGCAGTGACGGGACAGGGCCCAATCAGCCCCAGCATTTT. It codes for CASSDGTGPNQPQHF.

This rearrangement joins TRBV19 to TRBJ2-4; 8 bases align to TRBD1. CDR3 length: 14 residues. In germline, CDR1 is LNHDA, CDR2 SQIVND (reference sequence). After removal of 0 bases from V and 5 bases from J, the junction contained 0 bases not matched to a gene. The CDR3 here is CASSIDRGQNIQYF. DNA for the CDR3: TGTGCCAGTAGTATAGACAGGGGGCAAAACATTCAGTACTTC. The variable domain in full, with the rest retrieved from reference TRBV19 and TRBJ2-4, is DGGITQSPKYLFRKEGQNVTLSCEQNLNHDAMYWYRQDPGQGLRLIYYSQIVNDFQKGDIAEGYSVSREKKESFPLTVTSAQKNPTAFYLCASSIDRGQNIQYFGAGTRLSVL.

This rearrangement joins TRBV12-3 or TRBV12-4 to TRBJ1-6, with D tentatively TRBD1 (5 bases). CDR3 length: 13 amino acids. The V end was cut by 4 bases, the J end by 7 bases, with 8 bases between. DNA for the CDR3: TGTGCCAGCAGTTCACGACAGAATTCACCCCTCCACTTT. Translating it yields CASSSRQNSPLHF.

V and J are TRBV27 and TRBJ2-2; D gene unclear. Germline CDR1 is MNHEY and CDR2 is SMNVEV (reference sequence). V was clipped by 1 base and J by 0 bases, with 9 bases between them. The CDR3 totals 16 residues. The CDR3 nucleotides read TGTGCCAGCAGTTTATTCGGGTCTTCGAACACCGGGGAGCTGTTTTTT. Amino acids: CASSLFGSSNTGELFF.

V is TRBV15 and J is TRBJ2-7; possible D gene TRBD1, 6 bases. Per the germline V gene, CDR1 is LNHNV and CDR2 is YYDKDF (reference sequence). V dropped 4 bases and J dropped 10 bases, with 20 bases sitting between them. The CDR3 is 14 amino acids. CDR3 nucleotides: TGTGCCACCAGCACCGACGGAACAGGGCGCGGACAGTACTTC. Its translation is CATSTDGTGRGQYF.